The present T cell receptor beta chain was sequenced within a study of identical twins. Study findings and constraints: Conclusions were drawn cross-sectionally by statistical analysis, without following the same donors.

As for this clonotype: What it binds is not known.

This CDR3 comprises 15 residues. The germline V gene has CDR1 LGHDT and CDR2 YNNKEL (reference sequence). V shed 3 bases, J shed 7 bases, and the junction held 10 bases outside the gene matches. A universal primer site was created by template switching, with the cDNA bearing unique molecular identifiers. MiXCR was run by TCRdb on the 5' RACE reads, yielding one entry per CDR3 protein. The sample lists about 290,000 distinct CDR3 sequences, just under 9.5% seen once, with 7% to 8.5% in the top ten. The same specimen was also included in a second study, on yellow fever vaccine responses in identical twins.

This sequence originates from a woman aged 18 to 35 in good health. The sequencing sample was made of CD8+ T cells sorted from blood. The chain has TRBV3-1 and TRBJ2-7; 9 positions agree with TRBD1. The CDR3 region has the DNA TGTGCCAGCAGCCATAAAAGGGACAGGGCCTCGGAGCAGTACTTC. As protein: CASSHKRDRASEQYF.